A selection of T cell receptor beta chains follows, all from one sample in a study of molecular identifiers for immune sequencing clone quantification. TCRdb independently ran MiXCR on the PCR reads; one entry per CDR3 protein. The table records a few hundred thousand distinct CDR3 sequences, about 22% of them present only once. Sequenced input: naive CD8+ T cells from blood, with Jurkat cell RNA spiked in. These receptor sequences come from a human donor in good health. Some libraries in this study had Jurkat cell RNA spiked in. CDR3s include the opening cysteine and the closing phenylalanine or tryptophan. Each record gives: J gene, V gene, clone size, D gene, CDR3 DNA, CDR3 protein. The D gene is left open where the match is weak. Clone size is given for some rows only: seen once, a few or many times, or a class if the clone is expanded.

TRBJ2-7	TRBV4-3	many	TRBD2	TGCGCCAGCAGCCAACGACTAGCTGCGGGCGAGCAGTACTTC	CASSQRLAAGEQYF
TRBJ2-2	TRBV6-2/TRBV6-3	many	-	TGTGCCAGCAGGAGAGACGGGGAGCTGTTTTTT	CASRRDGELFF
TRBJ1-3	TRBV7-9	many	TRBD1	TGTGCCAGCAGCCAAGTGACAGGGGGCCTCTCTGGAAACACCATATATTTT	CASSQVTGGLSGNTIYF
TRBJ2-2	TRBV19	many	TRBD1	TGTGCCAGTAGTAGGACGCGGGGACAGGGGAACACCGGGGAGCTGTTTTTT	CASSRTRGQGNTGELFF
TRBJ2-1	TRBV30	-	TRBD2	TGTGCCTGGAACGTCGGCCGGAGTAGCGGGAGGGCGGGCCTCTACAATGAGCAGTTCTTC	CAWNVGRSSGRAGLYNEQFF
TRBJ2-7	TRBV5-1	-	TRBD2	TGCGCCAGCAGCTTTCGGGAGGCCGAGCAGTACTTC	CASSFREAEQYF
TRBJ1-2	TRBV2	few	-	TGTGCCAGCGGGGGGACTTCGGGCTATGGCTACACCTTC	CASGGTSGYGYTF
TRBJ2-3	TRBV28	few	TRBD2	TGTGCCAGCAGTTTAGGGTTAGCGGGAGAAGATACGCAGTATTTT	CASSLGLAGEDTQYF
TRBJ2-6	TRBV20-1	many	-	TGCAGCCCTCGCGGGGGGGCCAACGTCCTGACTTTC	CSPRGGANVLTF
TRBJ1-2	TRBV4-3	-	-	TGCGCCAGCAGCCAAGAACCGGGGGGTGGCTATGGCTACACCTTC	CASSQEPGGGYGYTF
TRBJ2-3	TRBV27	few	-	TGTGCCAGCCGGACCCGGGTCAGCACAGATACGCAGTATTTT	CASRTRVSTDTQYF
TRBJ2-1	TRBV7-8	-	-	TGTGCCAGCAGCCTCGAGGTCTCCTACAATGAGCAGTTCTTC	CASSLEVSYNEQFF
TRBJ2-7	TRBV7-9	-	TRBD1	TGTGCCAGCAGCTTAGCGGGGACAGGGGTGAGCGAGCAGTACTTC	CASSLAGTGVSEQYF
TRBJ2-7	TRBV19	-	TRBD1	TGTGCCAGTAGCCCAGCCACAGGGGACACCTACGAGCAGTACTTC	CASSPATGDTYEQYF
TRBJ2-3	TRBV4-1	many	TRBD1	TGCGCCAGCAGCCCCCTGGACAGGAGCACAGATACGCAGTATTTT	CASSPLDRSTDTQYF
TRBJ1-6	TRBV18	-	TRBD1	TGTGCCAGCTCTCAGGAGGGACAGGGGTATTCACCCCTCCACTTT	CASSQEGQGYSPLHF
TRBJ2-7	TRBV20-1	-	TRBD1	TGCAGTGCTAGGGGACAGGCCTTTGGGGACGAGCAGTACTTC	CSARGQAFGDEQYF
TRBJ1-6	TRBV6-2/TRBV6-3	-	-	TGTGCCAGCGGTTCTCGGGACACTTTGAATTCACCCCTCCACTTT	CASGSRDTLNSPLHF
TRBJ2-7	TRBV20-1	many	TRBD2	TGCAGTGCTTCCCCACGGTCTAGCGGTGGATACGAGCAGTACTTC	CSASPRSSGGYEQYF
TRBJ1-1	TRBV4-3	many	TRBD1	TGCGCCAGCAGCCAACCCGGGACAGGAACTGAAGCTTTCTTT	CASSQPGTGTEAFF
TRBJ1-6	TRBV27	many	-	TGTGCCAGCAGTTTGTTTCAGGGACCTTTACCCCTCCACTTT	CASSLFQGPLPLHF
TRBJ2-5	TRBV5-1	many	TRBD1	TGCGCCAGCAGCTCGGGACAGGGGTCGGAGACCCAGTACTTC	CASSSGQGSETQYF
TRBJ2-7	TRBV5-1	once	-	TGCGCCAGCAGCTCTACAGGGCTCAGCTCCTACGAGCAGTACTTC	CASSSTGLSSYEQYF
TRBJ2-3	TRBV7-2	many	TRBD2	TGTGCCAGCAGCTCCTTAGCGGGAGCTGTGGCAGATACGCAGTATTTT	CASSSLAGAVADTQYF
TRBJ2-3	TRBV6-6	many	-	TGTGCCAGCAGCCTGCCCTACACAGATACGCAGTATTTT	CASSLPYTDTQYF
TRBJ2-3	TRBV15	few	-	TGTGCCACCAGCGGGGTGGGGGAGACGCAGTATTTT	CATSGVGETQYF
TRBJ2-5	TRBV2	many	TRBD1	TGTGCCAGCTCCGGGACAGGGTCACAAGAGACCCAGTACTTC	CASSGTGSQETQYF